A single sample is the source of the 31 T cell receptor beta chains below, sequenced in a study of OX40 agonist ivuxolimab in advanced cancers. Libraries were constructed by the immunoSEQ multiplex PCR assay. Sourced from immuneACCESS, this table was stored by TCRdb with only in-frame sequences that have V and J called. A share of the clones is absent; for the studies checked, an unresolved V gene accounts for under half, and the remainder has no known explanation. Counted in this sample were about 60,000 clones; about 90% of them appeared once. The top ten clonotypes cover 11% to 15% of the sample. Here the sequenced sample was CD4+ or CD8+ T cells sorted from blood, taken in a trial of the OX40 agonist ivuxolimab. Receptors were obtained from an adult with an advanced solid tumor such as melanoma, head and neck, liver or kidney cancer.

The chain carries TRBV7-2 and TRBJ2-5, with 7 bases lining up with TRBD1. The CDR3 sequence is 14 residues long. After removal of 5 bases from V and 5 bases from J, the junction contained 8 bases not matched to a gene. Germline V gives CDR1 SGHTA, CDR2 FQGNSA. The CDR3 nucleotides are TGTGCCAGCAGCCGGGGACAGCCTACCGAGACCCAGTACTTC. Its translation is CASSRGQPTETQYF.

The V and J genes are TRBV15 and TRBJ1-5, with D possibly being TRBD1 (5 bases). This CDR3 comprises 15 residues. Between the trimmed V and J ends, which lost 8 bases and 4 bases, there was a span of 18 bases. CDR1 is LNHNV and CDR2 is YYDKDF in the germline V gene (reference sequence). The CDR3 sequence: CATGRLDQGNQPQHF. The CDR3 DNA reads TGTGCCACCGGACGGCTTGATCAGGGAAATCAGCCCCAGCATTTT.

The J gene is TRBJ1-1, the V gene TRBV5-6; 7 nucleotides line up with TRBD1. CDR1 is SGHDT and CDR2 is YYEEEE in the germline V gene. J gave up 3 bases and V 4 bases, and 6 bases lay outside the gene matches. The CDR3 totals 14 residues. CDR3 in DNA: TGTGCCAGCAGCCCGTTTGACAGGGACACTGAAGCTTTCTTT. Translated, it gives CASSPFDRDTEAFF.

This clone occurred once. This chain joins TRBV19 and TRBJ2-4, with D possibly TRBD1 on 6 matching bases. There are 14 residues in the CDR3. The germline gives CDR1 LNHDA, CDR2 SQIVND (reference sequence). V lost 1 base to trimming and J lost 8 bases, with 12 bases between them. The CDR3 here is CASSIGPGADIQYF. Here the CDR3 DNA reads TGTGCCAGTAGTATAGGTCCAGGGGCGGACATTCAGTACTTC.

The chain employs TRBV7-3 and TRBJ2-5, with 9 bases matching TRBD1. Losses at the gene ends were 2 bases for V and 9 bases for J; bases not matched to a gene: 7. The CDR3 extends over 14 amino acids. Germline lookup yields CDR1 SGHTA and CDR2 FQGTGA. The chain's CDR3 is CASSLDRGASAQYF. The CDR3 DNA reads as TGTGCCAGCAGCTTAGACAGGGGGGCGTCGGCCCAGTACTTC.

The chain's CDR3 is CASSRQGWGGYTF. The CDR3 region has the DNA TGTGCCAGCAGCCGACAGGGCTGGGGTGGCTACACCTTC. The chain links TRBV7-2 to TRBJ1-2; 7 bases map to TRBD1. Trimming cost V 5 bases and J 7 bases; bases outside gene matches: 7. The CDR3 runs to 13 residues. Germline CDR1 SGHTA, CDR2 FQGNSA.

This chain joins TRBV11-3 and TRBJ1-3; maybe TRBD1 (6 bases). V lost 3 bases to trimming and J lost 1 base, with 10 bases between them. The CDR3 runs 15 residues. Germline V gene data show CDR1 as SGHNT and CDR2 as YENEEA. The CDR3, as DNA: TGTGCCAGCAGCTTCGGGGGCACGTCTGGAAACACCATATATTTT. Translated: CASSFGGTSGNTIYF.

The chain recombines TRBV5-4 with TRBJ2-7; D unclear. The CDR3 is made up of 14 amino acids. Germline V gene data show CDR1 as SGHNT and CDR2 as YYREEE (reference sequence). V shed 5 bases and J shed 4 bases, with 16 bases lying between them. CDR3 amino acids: CASRKDGRQYEQYF. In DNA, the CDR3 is TGTGCCAGCAGAAAGGACGGGCGGCAATACGAGCAGTACTTC.

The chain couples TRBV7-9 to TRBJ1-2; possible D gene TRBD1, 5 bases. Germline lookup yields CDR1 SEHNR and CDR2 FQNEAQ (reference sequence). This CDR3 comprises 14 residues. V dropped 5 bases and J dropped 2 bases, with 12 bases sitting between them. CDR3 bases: TGTGCCAGCAGCACCGGGGACGGGAACTATGGCTACACCTTC. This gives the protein CASSTGDGNYGYTF. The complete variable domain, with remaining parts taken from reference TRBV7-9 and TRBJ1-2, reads DTGVSQNPRHKITKRGQNVTFRCDPISEHNRLYWYRQTLGQGPEFLTYFQNEAQLEKSRLLSDRFSAERPKGSFSTLEIQRTEQGDSAMYLCASSTGDGNYGYTFGSGTRLTVV.

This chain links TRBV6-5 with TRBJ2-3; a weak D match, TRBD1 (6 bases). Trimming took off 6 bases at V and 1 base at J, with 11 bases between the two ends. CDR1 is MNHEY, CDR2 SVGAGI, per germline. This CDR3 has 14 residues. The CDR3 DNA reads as TGTGCCAGCAGACAGGGTGGGGGCACAGATACGCAGTATTTT. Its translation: CASRQGGGTDTQYF.

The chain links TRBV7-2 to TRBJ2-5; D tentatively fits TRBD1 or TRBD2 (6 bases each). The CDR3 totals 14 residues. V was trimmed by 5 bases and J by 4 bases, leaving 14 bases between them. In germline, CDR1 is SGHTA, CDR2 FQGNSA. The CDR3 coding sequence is TGTGCCAGCAGCCTTTCGAGGGGGGTAGAGACCCAGTACTTC. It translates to CASSLSRGVETQYF.

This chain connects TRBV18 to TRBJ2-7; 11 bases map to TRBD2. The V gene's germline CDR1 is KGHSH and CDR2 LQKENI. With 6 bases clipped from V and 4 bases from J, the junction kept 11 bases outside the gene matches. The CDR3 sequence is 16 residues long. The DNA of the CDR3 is TGTGCCAGCTCCGCACCTTCACTAGCGGGAGTGTACGAGCAGTACTTC. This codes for CASSAPSLAGVYEQYF.

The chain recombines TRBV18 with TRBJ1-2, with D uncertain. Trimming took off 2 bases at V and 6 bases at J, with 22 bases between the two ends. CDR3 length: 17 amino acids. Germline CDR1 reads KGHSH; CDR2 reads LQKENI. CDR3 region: CASSPRELRFGPHGYTF. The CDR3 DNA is TGTGCCAGCTCACCAAGAGAGCTGCGTTTCGGGCCCCATGGCTACACCTTC.

The CDR3 region has the DNA TGTGCCAGCAGCTTAAGGACAGGGGGCGCCGAGACCCAGTACTTC. This translates into CASSLRTGGAETQYF. The chain has TRBV11-3 and TRBJ2-5; the match to TRBD1 covers 11 bases. V dropped 2 bases and J dropped 5; count of bases not matched to a gene: 4. Looked up from germline, CDR1 is SGHNT and CDR2 is YENEEA. This CDR3 contains 15 residues.

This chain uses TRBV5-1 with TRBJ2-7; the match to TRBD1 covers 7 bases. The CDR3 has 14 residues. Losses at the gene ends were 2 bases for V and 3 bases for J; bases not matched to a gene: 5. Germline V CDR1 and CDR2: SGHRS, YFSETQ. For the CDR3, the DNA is TGCGCCAGCAGCTTCCGGGACAGTAACTACGAGCAGTACTTC. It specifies CASSFRDSNYEQYF. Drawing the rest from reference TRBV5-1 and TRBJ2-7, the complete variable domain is KAGVTQTPRYLIKTRGQQVTLSCSPISGHRSVSWYQQTPGQGLQFLFEYFSETQRNKGNFPGRFSGRQFSNSRSEMNVSTLELGDSALYLCASSFRDSNYEQYFGPGTRLTVT.

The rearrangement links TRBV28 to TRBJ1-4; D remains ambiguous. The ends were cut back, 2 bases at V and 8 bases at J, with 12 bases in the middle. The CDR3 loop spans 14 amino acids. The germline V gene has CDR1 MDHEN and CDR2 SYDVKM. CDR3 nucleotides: TGTGCCAGCAGTTTAAGAGCAATGTTCGAAAAACTGTTTTTT. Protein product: CASSLRAMFEKLFF.

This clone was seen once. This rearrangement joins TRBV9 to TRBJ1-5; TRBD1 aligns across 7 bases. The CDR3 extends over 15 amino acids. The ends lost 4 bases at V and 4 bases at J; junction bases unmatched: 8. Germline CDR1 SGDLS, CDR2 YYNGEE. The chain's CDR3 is CASSRPDRQNQPQHF. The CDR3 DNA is TGTGCCAGCAGCCGACCGGACAGGCAGAATCAGCCCCAGCATTTT.

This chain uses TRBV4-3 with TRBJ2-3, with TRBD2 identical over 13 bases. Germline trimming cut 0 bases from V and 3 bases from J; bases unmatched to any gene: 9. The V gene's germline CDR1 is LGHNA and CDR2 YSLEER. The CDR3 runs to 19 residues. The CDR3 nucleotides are TGCGCCAGCAGCCAAGATAGGGGGCGGACTAGCGGGAGAACAGATACGCAGTATTTT. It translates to CASSQDRGRTSGRTDTQYF.

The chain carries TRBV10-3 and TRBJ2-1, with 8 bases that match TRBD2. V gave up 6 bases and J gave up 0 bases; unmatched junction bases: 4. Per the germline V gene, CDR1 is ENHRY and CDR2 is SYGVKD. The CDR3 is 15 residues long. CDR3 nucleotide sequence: TGTGCCATCAGGAGGAGCGGGAGCTCCTACAATGAGCAGTTCTTC. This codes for CAIRRSGSSYNEQFF.

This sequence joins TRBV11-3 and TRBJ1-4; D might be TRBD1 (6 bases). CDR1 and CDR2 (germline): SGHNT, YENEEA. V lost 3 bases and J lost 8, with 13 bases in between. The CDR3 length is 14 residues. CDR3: CASSFRGAEEKLFF. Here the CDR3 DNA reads TGTGCCAGCAGCTTCAGGGGAGCTGAAGAAAAACTGTTTTTT.

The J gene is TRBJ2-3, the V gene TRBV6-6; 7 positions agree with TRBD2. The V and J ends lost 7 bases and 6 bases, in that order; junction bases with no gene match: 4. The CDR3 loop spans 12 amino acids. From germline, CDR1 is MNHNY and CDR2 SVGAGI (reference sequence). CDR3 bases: TGTGCCAGCACCCCGGGAGGCGATACGCAGTATTTT. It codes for CASTPGGDTQYF.

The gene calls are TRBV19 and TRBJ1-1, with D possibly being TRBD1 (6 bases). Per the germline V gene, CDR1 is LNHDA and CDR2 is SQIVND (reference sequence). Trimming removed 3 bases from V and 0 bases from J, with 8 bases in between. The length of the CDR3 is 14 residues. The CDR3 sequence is CASSIGTLNTEAFF. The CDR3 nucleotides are TGTGCCAGTAGTATTGGGACACTGAACACTGAAGCTTTCTTT.

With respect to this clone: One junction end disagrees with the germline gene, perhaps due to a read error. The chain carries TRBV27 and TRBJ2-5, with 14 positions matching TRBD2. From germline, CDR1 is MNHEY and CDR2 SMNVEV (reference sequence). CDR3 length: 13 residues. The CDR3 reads CATSGTSGRPGHF. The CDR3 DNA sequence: TGTGCCACCTCCGGGACTAGCGGGAGACCTGGCCACTTC.

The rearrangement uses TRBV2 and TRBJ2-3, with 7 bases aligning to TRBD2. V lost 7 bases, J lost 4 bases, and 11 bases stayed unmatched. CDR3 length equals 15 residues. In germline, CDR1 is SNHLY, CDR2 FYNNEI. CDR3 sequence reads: CASKATSQFADTQYF. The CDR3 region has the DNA TGTGCCAGCAAGGCGACTAGCCAATTTGCAGATACGCAGTATTTT.

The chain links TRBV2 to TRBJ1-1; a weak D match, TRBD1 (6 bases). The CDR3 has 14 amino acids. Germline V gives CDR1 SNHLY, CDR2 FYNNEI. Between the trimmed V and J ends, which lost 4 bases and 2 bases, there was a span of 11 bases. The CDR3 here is CASSGRGYNTEAFF. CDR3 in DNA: TGTGCCAGCAGTGGCAGGGGTTACAACACTGAAGCTTTCTTT.

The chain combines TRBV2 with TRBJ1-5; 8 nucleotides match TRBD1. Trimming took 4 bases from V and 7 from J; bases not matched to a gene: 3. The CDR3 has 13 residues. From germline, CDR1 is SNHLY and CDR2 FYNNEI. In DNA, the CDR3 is TGTGCCAGCAGTGGACAGGGGATGCAGCCCCAGCATTTT. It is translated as CASSGQGMQPQHF. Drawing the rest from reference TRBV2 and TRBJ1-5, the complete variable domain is EPEVTQTPSHQVTQMGQEVILRCVPISNHLYFYWYRQILGQKVEFLVSFYNNEISEKSEIFDDQFSVERPDGSNFTLKIRSTKLEDSAMYFCASSGQGMQPQHFGDGTRLSIL.

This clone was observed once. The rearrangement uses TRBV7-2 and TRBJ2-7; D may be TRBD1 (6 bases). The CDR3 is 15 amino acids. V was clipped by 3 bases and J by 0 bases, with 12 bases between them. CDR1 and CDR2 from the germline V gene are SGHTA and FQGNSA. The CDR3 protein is CASSFWADSSYEQYF. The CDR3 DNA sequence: TGTGCCAGCAGCTTTTGGGCGGACAGCTCCTACGAGCAGTACTTC.

The CDR3 sequence is CASSLMGVQETQYF. The DNA for the CDR3 is TGTGCCAGCAGCTTGATGGGGGTTCAAGAGACCCAGTACTTC. The chain uses TRBV5-4 and TRBJ2-5; D tentatively reads TRBD1 or TRBD2 (5 bases each). Germline loops: CDR1 SGHNT, CDR2 YYREEE (reference sequence). V was cut by 1 base and J by 2 bases, with 9 bases left in between. The CDR3 totals 14 residues.

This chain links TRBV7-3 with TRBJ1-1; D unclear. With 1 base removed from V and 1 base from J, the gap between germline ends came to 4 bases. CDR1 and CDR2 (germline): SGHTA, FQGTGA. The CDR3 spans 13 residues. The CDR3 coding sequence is TGTGCCAGCAGCTTAATGAAGAACACTGAAGCTTTCTTT. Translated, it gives CASSLMKNTEAFF.

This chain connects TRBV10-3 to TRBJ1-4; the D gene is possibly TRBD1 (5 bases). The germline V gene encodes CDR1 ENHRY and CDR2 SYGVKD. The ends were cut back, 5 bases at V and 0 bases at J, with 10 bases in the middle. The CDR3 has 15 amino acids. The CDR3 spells CAISRGVATNEKLFF. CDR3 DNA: TGTGCCATCAGTCGGGGGGTGGCAACTAATGAAAAACTGTTTTTT.

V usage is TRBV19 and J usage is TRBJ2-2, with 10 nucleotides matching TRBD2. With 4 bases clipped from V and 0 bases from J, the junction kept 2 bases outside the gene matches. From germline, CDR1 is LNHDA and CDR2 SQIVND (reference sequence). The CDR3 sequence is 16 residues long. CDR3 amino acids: CASSTGLATNTGELFF. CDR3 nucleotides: TGTGCCAGTAGTACGGGACTAGCGACGAACACCGGGGAGCTGTTTTTT.